This T cell receptor beta chain was captured by sequencing in a study of blood T cell repertoires in COVID-19. The ends were cut back, 7 bases at V and 3 bases at J, with 16 bases in the middle. CDR3 length: 15 residues. Germline V gene sequence: CDR1 LNHDA, CDR2 SQIVND (reference sequence). This table comes from immunoSEQ multiplex PCR, and its TCRdb copy is limited to in-frame clones, with some not included. The top ten clones hold 11% to 15% of a sample with some 79,000 clones, about 89% of them seen once. This TCR was sampled from a man between 65 and 85 years old with active or convalescent COVID-19. The V call is TRBV19, the J call TRBJ1-5, with D possibly matching TRBD1 (6 bases). The sample was peripheral blood. The CDR3 coding sequence is TGTGCCAGTACCCCGTTGACAGGCCCCAATCAGCCCCAGCATTTT. This sequence encodes CASTPLTGPNQPQHF.